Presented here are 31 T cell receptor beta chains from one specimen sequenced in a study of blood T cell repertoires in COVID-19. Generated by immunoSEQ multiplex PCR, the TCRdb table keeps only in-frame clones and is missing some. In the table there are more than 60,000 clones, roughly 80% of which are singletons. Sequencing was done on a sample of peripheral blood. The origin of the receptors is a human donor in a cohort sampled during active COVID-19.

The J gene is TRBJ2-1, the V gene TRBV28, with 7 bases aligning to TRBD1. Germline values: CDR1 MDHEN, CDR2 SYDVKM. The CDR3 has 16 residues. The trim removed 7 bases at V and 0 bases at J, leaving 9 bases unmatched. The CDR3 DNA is TGTGCCAGCACCCCCTTGGGACAGCGCTCCTACAATGAGCAGTTCTTC. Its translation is CASTPLGQRSYNEQFF.

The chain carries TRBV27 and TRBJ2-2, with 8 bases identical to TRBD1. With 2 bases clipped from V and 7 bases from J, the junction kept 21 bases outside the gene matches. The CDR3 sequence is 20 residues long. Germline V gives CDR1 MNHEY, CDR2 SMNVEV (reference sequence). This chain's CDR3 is CASSLRSGAIDRGISGELFF. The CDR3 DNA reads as TGTGCCAGCAGTTTAAGATCGGGGGCCATCGACAGGGGTATTAGCGGGGAGCTGTTTTTT.

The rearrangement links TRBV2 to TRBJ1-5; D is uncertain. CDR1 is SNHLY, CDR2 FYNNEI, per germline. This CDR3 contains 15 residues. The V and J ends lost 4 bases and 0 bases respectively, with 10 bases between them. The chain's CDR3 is CASSAAGYSNQPQHF. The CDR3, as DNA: TGTGCCAGCAGTGCGGCAGGCTATAGCAATCAGCCCCAGCATTTT.

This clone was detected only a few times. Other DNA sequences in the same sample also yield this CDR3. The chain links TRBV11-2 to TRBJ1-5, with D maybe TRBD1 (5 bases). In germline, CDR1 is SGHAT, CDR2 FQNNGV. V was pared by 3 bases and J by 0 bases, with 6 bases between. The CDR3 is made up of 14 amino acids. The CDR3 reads CASSLTDSNQPQHF. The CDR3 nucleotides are TGTGCCAGCAGCTTGACAGATAGCAATCAGCCCCAGCATTTT.

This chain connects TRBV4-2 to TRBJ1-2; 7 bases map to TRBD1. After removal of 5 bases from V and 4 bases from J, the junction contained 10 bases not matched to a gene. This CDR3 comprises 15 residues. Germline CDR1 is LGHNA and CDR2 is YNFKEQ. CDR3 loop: CASSNPGQTLYGYTF. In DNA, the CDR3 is TGTGCCAGCAGCAACCCGGGACAGACCCTCTATGGCTACACCTTC.

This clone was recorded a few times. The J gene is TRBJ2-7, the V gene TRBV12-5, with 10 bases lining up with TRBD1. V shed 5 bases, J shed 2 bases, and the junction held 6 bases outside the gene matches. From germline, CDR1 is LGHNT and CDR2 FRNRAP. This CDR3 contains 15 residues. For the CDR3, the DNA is TGTGCTAGTGGTCCTCCGGACAGGGGGACCTACGAGCAGTACTTC. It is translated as CASGPPDRGTYEQYF.

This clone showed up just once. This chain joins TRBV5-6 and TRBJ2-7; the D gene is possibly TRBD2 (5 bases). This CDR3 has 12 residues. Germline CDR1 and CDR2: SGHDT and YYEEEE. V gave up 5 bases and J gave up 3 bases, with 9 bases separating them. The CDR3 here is CASSRRGYEQYF. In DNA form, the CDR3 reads TGTGCCAGCAGTCGACGGGGCTACGAGCAGTACTTC. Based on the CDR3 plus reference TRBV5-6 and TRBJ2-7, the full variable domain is DAGVTQSPTHLIKTRGQQVTLRCSPKSGHDTVSWYQQALGQGPQFIFQYYEEEERQRGNFPDRFSGHQFPNYSSELNVNALLLGDSALYLCASSRRGYEQYFGPGTRLTVT.

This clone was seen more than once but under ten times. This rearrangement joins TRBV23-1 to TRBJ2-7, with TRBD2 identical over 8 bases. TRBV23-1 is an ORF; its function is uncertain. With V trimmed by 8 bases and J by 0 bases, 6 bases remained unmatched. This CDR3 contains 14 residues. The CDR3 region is CASFGGGLSYEQYF. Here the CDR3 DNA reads TGCGCCAGCTTTGGCGGGGGGCTCTCCTACGAGCAGTACTTC.

The CDR3 reads CASRRVPNTEAFF. CDR3 DNA: TGTGCCAGCAGGAGGGTCCCGAACACTGAAGCTTTCTTT. This sequence joins TRBV2 and TRBJ1-1; D ambiguous. This CDR3 comprises 13 residues. The V gene lost 6 bases and the J gene lost 1 base, with 9 bases spanning the gap. CDR1 SNHLY and CDR2 FYNNEI come from the germline V gene. Full variable domain (missing parts from reference TRBV2 and TRBJ1-1): EPEVTQTPSHQVTQMGQEVILRCVPISNHLYFYWYRQILGQKVEFLVSFYNNEISEKSEIFDDQFSVERPDGSNFTLKIRSTKLEDSAMYFCASRRVPNTEAFFGQGTRLTVV.

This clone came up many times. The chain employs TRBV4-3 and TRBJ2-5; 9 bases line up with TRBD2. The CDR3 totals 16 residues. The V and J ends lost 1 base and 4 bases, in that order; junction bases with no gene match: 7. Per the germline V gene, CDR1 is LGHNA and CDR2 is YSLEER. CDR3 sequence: CASSQVAGGVGETQYF. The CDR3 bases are TGCGCCAGCAGCCAAGTGGCGGGGGGGGTTGGAGAGACCCAGTACTTC.

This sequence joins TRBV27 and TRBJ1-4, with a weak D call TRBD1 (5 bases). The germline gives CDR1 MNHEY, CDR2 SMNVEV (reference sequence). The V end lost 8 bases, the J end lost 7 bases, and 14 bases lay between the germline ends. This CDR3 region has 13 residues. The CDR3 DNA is TGTGCCAGCCGAACAGGAGGGAGTGAAAAACTGTTTTTT. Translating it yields CASRTGGSEKLFF.

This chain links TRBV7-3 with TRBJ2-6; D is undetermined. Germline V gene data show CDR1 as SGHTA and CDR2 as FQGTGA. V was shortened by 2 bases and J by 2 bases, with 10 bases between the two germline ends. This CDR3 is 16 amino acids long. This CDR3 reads CASSLVAVPGANVLTF. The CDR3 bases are TGTGCCAGCAGCTTAGTGGCGGTCCCTGGGGCCAACGTCCTGACTTTC.

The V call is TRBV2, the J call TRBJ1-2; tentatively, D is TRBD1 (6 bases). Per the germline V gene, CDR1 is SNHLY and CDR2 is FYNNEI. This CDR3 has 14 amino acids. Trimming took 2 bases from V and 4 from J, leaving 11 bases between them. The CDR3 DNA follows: TGTGCCAGCAGTGAACAGGGACATTTCTATGGCTACACCTTC. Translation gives CASSEQGHFYGYTF.

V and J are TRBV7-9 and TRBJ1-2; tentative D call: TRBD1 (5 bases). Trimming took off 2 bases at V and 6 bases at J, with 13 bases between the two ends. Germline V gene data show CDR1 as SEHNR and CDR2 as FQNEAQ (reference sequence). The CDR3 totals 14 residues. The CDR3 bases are TGTGCCAGCAGCTTAACTAGCGGGGCAGATGGCTACACCTTC. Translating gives CASSLTSGADGYTF. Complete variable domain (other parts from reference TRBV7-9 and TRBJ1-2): DTGVSQNPRHKITKRGQNVTFRCDPISEHNRLYWYRQTLGQGPEFLTYFQNEAQLEKSRLLSDRFSAERPKGSFSTLEIQRTEQGDSAMYLCASSLTSGADGYTFGSGTRLTVV.

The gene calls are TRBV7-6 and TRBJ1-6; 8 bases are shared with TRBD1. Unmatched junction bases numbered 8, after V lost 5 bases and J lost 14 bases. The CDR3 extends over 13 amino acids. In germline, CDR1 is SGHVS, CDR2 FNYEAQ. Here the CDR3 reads CASSQRQGMALHF. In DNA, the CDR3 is TGTGCCAGCAGCCAACGACAGGGGATGGCCCTCCACTTT.

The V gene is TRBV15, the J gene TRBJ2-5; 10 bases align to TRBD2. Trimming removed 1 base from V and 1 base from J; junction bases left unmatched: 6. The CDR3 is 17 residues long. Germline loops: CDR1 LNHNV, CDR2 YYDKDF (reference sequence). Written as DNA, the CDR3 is TGTGCCACCAGCAGAGGGGGTAGCGGGGGGTCCCAAGAGACCCAGTACTTC. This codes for CATSRGGSGGSQETQYF.

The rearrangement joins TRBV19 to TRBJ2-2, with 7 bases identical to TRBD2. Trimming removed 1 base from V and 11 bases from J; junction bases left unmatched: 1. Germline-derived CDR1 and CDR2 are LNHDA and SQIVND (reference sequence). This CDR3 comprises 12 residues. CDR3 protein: CASSIGEGELFF. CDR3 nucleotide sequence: TGTGCCAGTAGTATAGGGGAGGGAGAGCTGTTTTTT.

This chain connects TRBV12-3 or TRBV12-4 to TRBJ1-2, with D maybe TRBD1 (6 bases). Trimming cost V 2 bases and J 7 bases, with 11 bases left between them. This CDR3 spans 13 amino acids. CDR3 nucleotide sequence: TGTGCCAGCAGTTTACAGGGGTGGGCTGGCTACACCTTC. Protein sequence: CASSLQGWAGYTF.

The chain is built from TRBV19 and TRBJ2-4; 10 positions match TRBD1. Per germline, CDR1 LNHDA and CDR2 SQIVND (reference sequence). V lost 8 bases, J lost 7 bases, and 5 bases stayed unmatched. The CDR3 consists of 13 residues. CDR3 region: CASSRTGGNIQYF. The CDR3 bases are TGTGCCAGTTCACGGACAGGGGGGAACATTCAGTACTTC.

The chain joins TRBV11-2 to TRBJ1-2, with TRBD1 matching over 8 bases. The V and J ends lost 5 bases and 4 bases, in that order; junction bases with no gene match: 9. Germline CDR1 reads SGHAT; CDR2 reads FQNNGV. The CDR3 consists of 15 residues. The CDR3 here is CASSPAGTGLYGYTF. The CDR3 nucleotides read TGTGCCAGCAGCCCCGCCGGGACAGGTCTCTATGGCTACACCTTC.

The CDR3 protein is CAWSVRGRGSQPQHF. In nucleotides, the CDR3 is TGTGCCTGGAGTGTACGGGGCAGGGGGTCTCAGCCCCAGCATTTT. The V and J genes are TRBV30 and TRBJ1-5, with 7 bases aligning to TRBD1. With V trimmed by 0 bases and J by 6 bases, 8 bases remained unmatched. The CDR3 sequence is 15 residues long. CDR1 and CDR2 from the germline V gene are GTSNPN and SVGIG (reference sequence).

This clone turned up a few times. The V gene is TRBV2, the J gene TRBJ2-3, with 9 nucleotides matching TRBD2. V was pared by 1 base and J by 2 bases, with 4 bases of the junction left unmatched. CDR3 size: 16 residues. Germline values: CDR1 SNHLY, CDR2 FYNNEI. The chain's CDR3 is CASSEVSSGATDTQYF. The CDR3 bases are TGTGCCAGCAGTGAAGTGTCTAGCGGGGCCACAGATACGCAGTATTTT.

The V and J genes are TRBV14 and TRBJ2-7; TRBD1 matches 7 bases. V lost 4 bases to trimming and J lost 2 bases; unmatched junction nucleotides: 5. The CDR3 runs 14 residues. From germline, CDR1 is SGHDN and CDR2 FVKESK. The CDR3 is CASSPIQGAYEQYF. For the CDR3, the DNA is TGTGCCAGCAGCCCGATTCAGGGGGCCTACGAGCAGTACTTC.

CDR3 DNA sequence: TGTGCCAGCAGTCCATGGACAGGGGGCGACTATGGCTACACCTTC. Protein: CASSPWTGGDYGYTF. The rearrangement joins TRBV6-5 to TRBJ1-2; 11 nucleotides agree with TRBD1. The V segment lost 5 bases and the J segment 3 bases; nucleotides outside the gene matches: 5. This CDR3 spans 15 amino acids. Per germline, CDR1 MNHEY and CDR2 SVGAGI.

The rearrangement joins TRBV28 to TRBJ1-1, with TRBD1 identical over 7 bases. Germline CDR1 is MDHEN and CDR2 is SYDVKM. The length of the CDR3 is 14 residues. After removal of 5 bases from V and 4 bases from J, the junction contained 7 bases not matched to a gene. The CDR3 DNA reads TGTGCCAGCAGTCCAAGACAGGGCGGCACTGAAGCTTTCTTT. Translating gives CASSPRQGGTEAFF.

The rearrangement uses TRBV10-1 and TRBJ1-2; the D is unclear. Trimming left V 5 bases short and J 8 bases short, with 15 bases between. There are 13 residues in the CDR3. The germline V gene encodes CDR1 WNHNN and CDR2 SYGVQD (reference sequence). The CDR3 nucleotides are TGCGCCAGCAGTCCGGACTCCTCGGAGGGCTACACCTTC. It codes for CASSPDSSEGYTF.

CDR3 in DNA: TGTGCCAGCAGTTACGCCGGACACCGGACCTACGAGCAGTACTTC. The encoded protein is CASSYAGHRTYEQYF. The gene calls are TRBV6-2 or TRBV6-3 and TRBJ2-7; a possible D gene is TRBD1 (5 bases). The CDR3 is made up of 15 amino acids. The V gene's germline CDR1 is MNHEY and CDR2 SVGEGT. The V end was cut by 2 bases, the J end by 2 bases, with 13 bases between.

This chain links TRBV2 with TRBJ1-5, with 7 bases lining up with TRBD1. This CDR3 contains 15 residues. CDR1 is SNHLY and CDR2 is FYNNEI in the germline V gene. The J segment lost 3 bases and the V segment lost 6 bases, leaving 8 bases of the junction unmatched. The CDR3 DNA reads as TGTGCCAGCAGCCCCCAGACAGGGAACAATCAGCCCCAGCATTTT. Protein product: CASSPQTGNNQPQHF. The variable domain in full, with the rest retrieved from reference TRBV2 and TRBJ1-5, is EPEVTQTPSHQVTQMGQEVILRCVPISNHLYFYWYRQILGQKVEFLVSFYNNEISEKSEIFDDQFSVERPDGSNFTLKIRSTKLEDSAMYFCASSPQTGNNQPQHFGDGTRLSIL.

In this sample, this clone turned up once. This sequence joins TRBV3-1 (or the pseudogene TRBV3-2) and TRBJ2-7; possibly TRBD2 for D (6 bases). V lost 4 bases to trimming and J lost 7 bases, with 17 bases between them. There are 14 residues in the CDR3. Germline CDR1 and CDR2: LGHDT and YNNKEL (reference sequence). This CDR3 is CASSRDRTGGEQYF. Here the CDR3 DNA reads TGTGCCAGCAGCCGGGACCGTACTGGAGGGGAGCAGTACTTC.

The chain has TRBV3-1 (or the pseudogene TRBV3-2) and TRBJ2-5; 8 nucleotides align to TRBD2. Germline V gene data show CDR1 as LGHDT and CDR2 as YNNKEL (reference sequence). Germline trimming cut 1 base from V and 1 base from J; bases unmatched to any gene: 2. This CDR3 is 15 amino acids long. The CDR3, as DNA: TGTGCCAGCAGCCAAGCAGGGACTAGCCAAGAGACCCAGTACTTC. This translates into CASSQAGTSQETQYF.

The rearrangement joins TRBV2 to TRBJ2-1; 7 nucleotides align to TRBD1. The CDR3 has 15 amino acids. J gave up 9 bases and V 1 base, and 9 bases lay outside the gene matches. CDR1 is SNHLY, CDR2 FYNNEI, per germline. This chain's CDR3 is CASSEDRGSRSEQFF. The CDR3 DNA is TGTGCCAGCAGTGAAGACAGGGGATCTCGAAGTGAGCAGTTCTTC.